This is a list of T cell receptor beta chains from one sample in a study of Graves' ophthalmopathy and Graves' hyperthyroidism. Via MiXCR, TCRdb re-called the multiplex PCR reads, giving one row per CDR3 protein. The sample yields under 250,000 distinct CDR3 sequences, roughly 21% seen once. Sequences were obtained from peripheral blood. The receptors originated from a woman aged 45-59 years with Graves' ophthalmopathy. CDR3s include the opening cysteine and the closing phenylalanine or tryptophan. Fields, in order: D gene, V gene, clone size, J gene, CDR3 protein, CDR3 DNA. D genes are given only for firm matches. Clone size appears in some rows only: once, few, many, or a class for an expanded clone.

>-|TRBV11-3|few|TRBJ2-5
CASSLSRGSQTQYF
TGTGCCAGCAGCCTGTCACGAGGGTCCCAGACCCAGTACTTC
>TRBD1|TRBV5-1|many|TRBJ1-5
CASSGRDRDPTQHF
TGCGCCAGCAGCGGCCGGGACAGGGACCCGACCCAGCATTTT
>TRBD2|TRBV30|-|TRBJ2-7
CAWNRWGAGDTPTYEQYF
TGTGCCTGGAATAGGTGGGGAGCGGGAGATACCCCAACCTACGAGCAGTACTTC
>TRBD1|TRBV12-3/TRBV12-4|many|TRBJ1-1
CASSPDTGGNTEAFF
TGTGCCAGCAGTCCCGACACAGGGGGGAACACTGAAGCTTTCTTT
>TRBD1|TRBV6-2/TRBV6-3|many|TRBJ1-6
CASSPRDRSSYNSPLHF
TGTGCCAGCAGCCCCAGGGACAGGAGCTCCTATAATTCACCCCTCCACTTT
>-|TRBV10-3|-|TRBJ2-1
CAIRTGNSPYSEQFF
TGTGCCATCAGAACCGGGAACAGCCCCTACTCTGAGCAGTTCTTC
>-|TRBV2|many|TRBJ1-1
CASKRNTEAFF
TGTGCCAGCAAACGGAACACTGAAGCTTTCTTT
>TRBD1|TRBV6-1|many|TRBJ1-5
CASRQGFQPQHF
TGTGCCAGTAGACAGGGCTTTCAGCCCCAGCATTTT
>TRBD1|TRBV12-5|many|TRBJ2-7
CASGPSAQWDRGGEQYF
TGTGCTAGTGGTCCCTCCGCCCAGTGGGACAGGGGTGGTGAGCAGTACTTC
>TRBD2|TRBV10-2|-|TRBJ2-7
CASSEGLAEYEQYF
TGCGCCAGCAGTGAAGGACTAGCGGAATACGAGCAGTACTTC
>-|TRBV27|once|TRBJ1-1
CASSYTEAFF
TGTGCCAGCAGCTACACTGAAGCTTTCTTT
>-|TRBV14|many|TRBJ1-1
CASSQDHLLGYAFF
TGTGCCAGCAGCCAAGATCATTTATTGGGATATGCTTTCTTT
>-|TRBV12-5|many|TRBJ2-2
CASGFLGWGNTGELFF
TGTGCTAGTGGTTTTCTTGGTTGGGGGAACACCGGGGAGCTGTTTTTT
>-|TRBV2|many|TRBJ1-2
CASSGALAGLVDGYTF
TGTGCCAGCAGTGGGGCGCTTGCAGGACTCGTGGATGGCTACACCTTC
>-|TRBV12-5|many|TRBJ2-2
CASGLVETGELFF
TGTGCTAGTGGTTTGGTCGAGACCGGGGAGCTGTTTTTT
>-|TRBV20-1|many|TRBJ2-7
CSARDLGSSSSGYEQYF
TGCAGTGCTAGAGATCTCGGGAGCTCTAGTAGTGGGTACGAGCAGTACTTC
>TRBD1|TRBV13|-|TRBJ2-7
CASSSGRDRLSYEQYF
TGTGCCAGCAGCTCCGGAAGGGACAGATTATCCTACGAGCAGTACTTC
>TRBD1|TRBV5-1|many|TRBJ1-6
CASSLAGTGGTNSPLHF
TGCGCCAGCAGCTTGGCCGGGACAGGGGGAACAAATTCACCCCTCCACTTT
>TRBD2|TRBV20-1|once|TRBJ2-7
CSARGEGRWDEQYF
TGCAGTGCTAGGGGGGAGGGAAGGTGGGACGAGCAGTACTTC
>-|TRBV4-1|many|TRBJ1-5
CASSQHLNQPQHF
TGCGCCAGCAGCCAACATCTCAATCAGCCCCAGCATTTT
>TRBD1|TRBV20-1|many|TRBJ2-7
CSAIPGTGGYEQYF
TGCAGTGCTATCCCCGGGACAGGGGGTTACGAGCAGTACTTC
>-|TRBV6-1|many|TRBJ1-5
CASSEGRRSNQPQHF
TGTGCCAGCAGTGAAGGTCGGCGGAGCAATCAGCCCCAGCATTTT
>-|TRBV18|many|TRBJ2-5
CASSPISTRETQYF
TGTGCCAGCTCACCAATATCTACGCGAGAGACCCAGTACTTC
>-|TRBV6-1|many|TRBJ2-2
CASTTAANTGELFF
TGTGCCAGCACCACAGCAGCGAACACCGGGGAGCTGTTTTTT
>-|TRBV11-1|-|TRBJ1-5
CASSLGAGVPSNQPQHF
TGTGCCAGCAGCTTAGGGGCAGGTGTTCCGAGCAATCAGCCCCAGCATTTT
>-|TRBV28|-|TRBJ2-7
CASSLSGLDYEQYF
TGTGCCAGCAGTTTATCTGGTTTGGACTACGAGCAGTACTTC
>TRBD2|TRBV20-1|many|TRBJ2-7
CSATGGLADYEQYF
TGCAGTGCTACCGGGGGACTAGCGGATTACGAGCAGTACTTC
>-|TRBV10-2|many|TRBJ1-6
CASSERGVDSPLHF
TGCGCCAGCAGTGAACGAGGGGTCGATTCACCCCTCCACTTT
>-|TRBV18|-|TRBJ2-7
CASSPPNQGPSSYEQYF
TGTGCCAGCTCACCACCGAATCAGGGGCCGAGCTCCTACGAGCAGTACTTC
>TRBD1|TRBV6-5|many|TRBJ1-6
CASSSLGTAVNSPLHF
TGTGCCAGCAGTTCTCTGGGGACAGCCGTCAATTCACCCCTCCACTTT
>TRBD1|TRBV29-1|many|TRBJ2-7
CSGGQGDAYEQYF
TGCAGCGGGGGACAGGGGGATGCCTACGAGCAGTACTTC
>TRBD1|TRBV29-1|many|TRBJ1-2
CSVGSTGRGYTF
TGCAGCGTGGGGTCGACAGGGCGAGGCTACACCTTC
>-|TRBV10-2|many|TRBJ1-6
CASSEWEWNSPLHF
TGCGCCAGCAGTGAGTGGGAATGGAATTCACCCCTCCACTTT
>-|TRBV6-1|-|TRBJ2-7
CASSEEPGPYEQCF
TGTGCCAGCAGTGAAGAACCGGGACCCTACGAGCAGTGCTTC
>-|TRBV6-2/TRBV6-3|many|TRBJ2-7
CASSYSGTLYEQYF
TGTGCCAGCAGTTATAGCGGTACCCTCTACGAGCAGTACTTC
>-|TRBV28|many|TRBJ2-2
CASSLIADEGGELFF
TGTGCCAGCAGTTTGATCGCGGACGAAGGCGGGGAGCTGTTTTTT
>TRBD1|TRBV11-2|many|TRBJ1-2
CASSRWAGGIDYGYTF
TGTGCCAGCAGCCGCTGGGCAGGGGGGATAGACTATGGCTACACCTTC
>TRBD1|TRBV6-2/TRBV6-3|many|TRBJ1-2
CASSRTGSIYGYTF
TGTGCCAGCAGTCGGACAGGCTCTATCTATGGCTACACCTTC
>-|TRBV12-3/TRBV12-4|-|TRBJ2-5
CASTSVLQETQYF
TGTGCCAGCACCTCGGTGCTACAAGAGACCCAGTACTTC
>-|TRBV2|many|TRBJ1-2
CASSERGDLGYTF
TGTGCCAGCAGTGAAAGGGGGGATCTTGGCTACACCTTC
>-|TRBV12-3/TRBV12-4|-|TRBJ1-2
CASANTPGRHYGYNF
TGTGCCAGCGCAAACACACCGGGGCGGCACTATGGCTACAACTTC
>-|TRBV4-1|many|TRBJ2-6
CASSQEGYGANVLTF
TGCGCCAGCAGCCAAGAAGGATACGGGGCCAACGTCCTGACTTTC
>-|TRBV20-1|many|TRBJ1-5
CSARGQNSNQPQHF
TGCAGTGCTAGAGGGCAGAATAGCAATCAGCCCCAGCATTTT
>-|TRBV12-3/TRBV12-4|few|TRBJ1-5
CASSLGLGQPQPF
TGTGCCAGCAGTTTGGGCCTGGGGCAGCCCCAGCCTTTT
>-|TRBV29-1|many|TRBJ2-7
CSVLGTPTSNEQYF
TGCAGCGTTCTCGGGACACCGACTAGCAACGAGCAGTACTTC
>-|TRBV11-2|-|TRBJ2-2
CASSLGSVTGELFF
TGTGCCAGCAGCTTAGGGTCTGTCACCGGGGAGCTGTTTTTT
>TRBD1|TRBV7-9|many|TRBJ1-2
CASSGQGVGYTF
TGTGCCAGCAGCGGACAGGGGGTTGGCTACACCTTC
>-|TRBV2|many|TRBJ1-1
CASTIRGGANTEAFF
TGTGCCAGCACCATTCGTGGAGGGGCAAACACTGAAGCTTTCTTT